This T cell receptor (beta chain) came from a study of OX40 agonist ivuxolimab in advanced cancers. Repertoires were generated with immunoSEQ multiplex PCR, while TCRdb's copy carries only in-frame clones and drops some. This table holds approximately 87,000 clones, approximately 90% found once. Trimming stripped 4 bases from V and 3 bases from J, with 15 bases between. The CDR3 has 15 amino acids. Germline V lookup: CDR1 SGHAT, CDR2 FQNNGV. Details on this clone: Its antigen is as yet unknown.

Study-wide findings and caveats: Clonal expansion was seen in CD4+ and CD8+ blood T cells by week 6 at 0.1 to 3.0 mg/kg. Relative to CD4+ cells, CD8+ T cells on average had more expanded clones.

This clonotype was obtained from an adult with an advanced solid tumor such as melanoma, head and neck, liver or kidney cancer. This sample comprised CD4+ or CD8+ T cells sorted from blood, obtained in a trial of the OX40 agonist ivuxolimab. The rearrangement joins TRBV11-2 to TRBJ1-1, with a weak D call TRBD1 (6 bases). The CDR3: CASSSSRGRDTEAFF. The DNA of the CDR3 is TGTGCCAGCAGCTCCAGCAGGGGCAGGGACACTGAAGCTTTCTTT.